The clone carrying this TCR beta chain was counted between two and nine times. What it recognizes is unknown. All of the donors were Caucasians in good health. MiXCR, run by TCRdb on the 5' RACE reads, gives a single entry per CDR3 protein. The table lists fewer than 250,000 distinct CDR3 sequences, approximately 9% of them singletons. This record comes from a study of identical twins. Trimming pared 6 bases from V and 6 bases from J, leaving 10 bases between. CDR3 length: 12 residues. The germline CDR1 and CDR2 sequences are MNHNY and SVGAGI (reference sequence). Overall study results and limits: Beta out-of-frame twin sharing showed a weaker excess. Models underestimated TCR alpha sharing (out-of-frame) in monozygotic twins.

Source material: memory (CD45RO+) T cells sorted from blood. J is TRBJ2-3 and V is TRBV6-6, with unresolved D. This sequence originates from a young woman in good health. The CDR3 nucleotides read TGTGCCAGCAGGTCTCCGCGGGATACGCAGTATTTT. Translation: CASRSPRDTQYF.